The T cell receptor (beta chain) under discussion was sequenced for a study of T-cell memory formation after mild COVID-19. Via MiXCR, TCRdb re-called the 5' RACE reads, giving one row per CDR3 protein. The sample lists around 130,000 distinct CDR3 sequences, around 6.3% occurring once. The CDR3 contains 13 residues. With V trimmed by 4 bases and J by 2 bases, 3 bases remained unmatched. The germline CDR1 and CDR2 sequences are SGDLS and YYNGEE. This clonotype has a handful of counts. This rearrangement joins TRBV9 to TRBJ2-7; TRBD2 matches 7 bases. This receptor was identified in an adult woman who had mild COVID-19 (a few samples of this study predate the infection). Cell type and time point are not known. Material: PBMCs or a T cell subset sorted from them (not recorded which). The CDR3 region is CASSKRGPYEQYF. CDR3 nucleotide sequence: TGTGCCAGCAGCAAGCGGGGCCCCTACGAGCAGTACTTC.